This paragraph reports one TCR beta chain. Germline V lookup: CDR1 SGHAT, CDR2 FQNNGV. This CDR3 spans 19 amino acids. V gave up 4 bases and J gave up 1 base, with 20 bases separating them. This sample was taken from a study of blood T cell repertoires in COVID-19. Clones were read by immunoSEQ multiplex PCR, and TCRdb kept only the in-frame ones, dropping some. The sample lists around 300,000 clones, over 75% occurring once. This clonotype originated in a woman between 45 and 65 years old with active or convalescent COVID-19. The chain carries TRBV11-2 and TRBJ2-6; D perhaps matches TRBD1 (5 bases). The sequencing sample was made of peripheral blood. This CDR3 reads CASSSISGPALSGANVLTF. The CDR3, as DNA: TGTGCCAGCAGCTCGATCTCAGGGCCTGCTTTGTCTGGGGCCAACGTCCTGACTTTC.